This entry is about one T cell receptor beta chain. The sample comes from a study of blood T cell repertoires in COVID-19. Study information: COVID-19 samples collected from the United States, Italy and Spain covered acute and convalescent phases. T cells, B-cell-depleted T cells, or PBMCs supplied cDNA or gDNA.

In the original workflow: Cell counts per sample came from amplifying reference gene primers. TCRdb's table, derived via immunoSEQ multiplex PCR, lists solely in-frame clones and lacks some. V and J calls plus clone size are reproduced from that table; the DNA served to infer D and trimming. This sample yields approximately 190,000 clones, of which 80% to 95% are seen a single time; nearly 0.55% belongs to the top ten. The source is a man in his forties or fifties with acute or convalescent COVID-19. The sequenced sample consisted of peripheral blood.

The chain's CDR3 is CAWSAAGGWETQYF. Written as DNA, the CDR3 is TGTGCCTGGAGTGCAGCGGGGGGCTGGGAGACCCAGTACTTC. The V call is TRBV30, the J call TRBJ2-5; 9 positions agree with TRBD2. The CDR3 covers 14 residues. CDR1 GTSNPN and CDR2 SVGIG come from the germline V gene (reference sequence). The V segment lost 1 base and the J segment 5 bases; nucleotides outside the gene matches: 5.